A selection of T cell receptor beta chains follows, all from one sample in a study of blood T cells in healthy people across ages. In TCRdb, the 5' RACE reads were re-called with MiXCR into one record per CDR3 protein. The repertoire has fewer than 1.5 million distinct CDR3 sequences, 42% of them found once; the top ten carry less than 8%. The sample comprised blood. Every receptor here comes from a woman under 30 in good health. Both conserved end residues are part of each CDR3. Fields, in order: clone size, V gene, D gene, J gene, CDR3 DNA, CDR3 protein. D genes are given only for firm matches. Clone size appears in some rows only: once, few, many, or a class for an expanded clone.

few	TRBV5-1	TRBD2	TRBJ2-1	TGCGCCAGCAGCTGGGGGACTAGCGGGGGGCACTCCTACAATGAGCAGTTCTTC	CASSWGTSGGHSYNEQFF
NA	TRBV2	NA	TRBJ2-7	TGTGCCAGCTGCCTCCAGTCCCCTGGCGAGCAGTACTTC	CASCLQSPGEQYF
NA	TRBV24-1	TRBD1	TRBJ2-1	TGTGCCACGCAGGGGGCCTCCTACAATGAGCAGTTCTTC	CATQGASYNEQFF
few	TRBV4-2	NA	TRBJ2-7	TGTGCCAGCAGCCAACTACAACAGGGAATCGACGAGCAGTACTTC	CASSQLQQGIDEQYF
NA	TRBV4-2	NA	TRBJ2-7	TGTGCCAGCAGCCAAGACGCAGATTACGAGCAGTACTTC	CASSQDADYEQYF
NA	TRBV4-1	TRBD2	TRBJ2-1	TGCGCCAGCTCTGGGACTAGCGGGAGGCTCTCCTACAATGAGCAGTTCTTC	CASSGTSGRLSYNEQFF
NA	TRBV24-1	NA	TRBJ2-1	TGTGCCACCAGTGGGGACGCTGACAATGAGCAGTTCTTC	CATSGDADNEQFF
NA	TRBV9	NA	TRBJ1-6	TGTGCCAGCCGGGGGGACTCAAGCTCCTATAATTCACCCCTCCACTTT	CASRGDSSSYNSPLHF
few	TRBV7-9	TRBD1	TRBJ1-4	TGTGCCAGCAGCTTAATTTGGGACAGTAATGAAAAACTGTTTTTT	CASSLIWDSNEKLFF
few	TRBV12-3/TRBV12-4	TRBD1	TRBJ1-6	TGTGCCAGCACCGGGGGGACAGCTAATTCACCCCTCCACTTT	CASTGGTANSPLHF
many	TRBV7-9	NA	TRBJ2-5	TGTGCCAGCAGCTCCACGTCGGCGGATAAGCAGTACTTC	CASSSTSADKQYF
NA	TRBV12-3/TRBV12-4	NA	TRBJ1-2	TGTGCCAGCAGCCAAGCCGGGGGGGATGTTTATGGCTACACCTTC	CASSQAGGDVYGYTF
few	TRBV6-5	NA	TRBJ1-6	TGTGCCAGCAGCATTACAGGGCCGTGGTCACCCCTCCACTTT	CASSITGPWSPLHF